The next 18 T cell receptor beta chains were all read from a single sample in a study of preoperative IRX-2 immunotherapy in early breast cancer. Repertoires were generated with immunoSEQ multiplex PCR, while TCRdb's copy carries only in-frame clones and drops some. The table shows 30,000 to 45,000 clones, with roughly four fifths occurring only once. Specified treatment: preoperative locoregional IRX-2 cytokine immunotherapy. The sequencing here drew on lymph node tissue, taken after IRX-2 immunotherapy. The receptors shown here come from a human donor with breast cancer.

This sequence joins TRBV7-6 and TRBJ2-7; perhaps TRBD2 as D (6 bases). Germline CDR1 reads SGHVS; CDR2 reads FNYEAQ. The CDR3 length is 16 residues. Between the trimmed V and J ends, which lost 4 bases and 1 base, there was a span of 17 bases. CDR3 protein: CASSSSPGRISYEQYF. CDR3 sequence (DNA): TGTGCCAGCAGCTCATCGCCAGGGAGGATTTCCTACGAGCAGTACTTC.

V and J are TRBV7-1 and TRBJ1-5; no clear D. TRBV7-1 is marked as an open reading frame, function uncertain. V was clipped by 5 bases and J by 6 bases, with 11 bases between them. The CDR3 is 13 residues long. CDR3 DNA: TGTGCCAGCAGCCCCCGGGGAGGTCAGCCCCAGCATTTT. Translated: CASSPRGGQPQHF.

This sequence joins TRBV6-8 and TRBJ1-4; 9 nucleotides match TRBD1. CDR1 MNHGY and CDR2 SAAAGT come from the germline V gene. CDR3 size: 15 residues. V lost 9 bases, J lost 3 bases, and 8 bases stayed unmatched. The CDR3: CASKTGGQSNEKLFF. The DNA for the CDR3 is TGTGCCAGTAAAACAGGGGGCCAGTCTAATGAAAAACTGTTTTTT.

The V and J genes are TRBV11-3 and TRBJ1-2, with D uncertain. V was shortened by 2 bases and J by 2 bases, with 9 bases between the two germline ends. The germline gives CDR1 SGHNT, CDR2 YENEEA. The CDR3 length is 14 residues. DNA for the CDR3: TGTGCCAGCAGCTTACTTGTATCGAACTATGGCTACACCTTC. As protein: CASSLLVSNYGYTF. The variable domain in full, completed from reference TRBV11-3 and TRBJ1-2, reads EAGVVQSPRYKIIEKKQPVAFWCNPISGHNTLYWYLQNLGQGPELLIRYENEEAVDDSQLPKDRFSAERLKGVDSTLKIQPAELGDSAVYLCASSLLVSNYGYTFGSGTRLTVV.

The chain couples TRBV28 to TRBJ2-2; 10 nucleotides match TRBD1. The CDR3 is 16 residues long. The V and J ends lost 5 bases and 6 bases, in that order; junction bases with no gene match: 9. CDR1 MDHEN and CDR2 SYDVKM come from the germline V gene. The CDR3 DNA follows: TGTGCCAGCAGTAAAAACCGGGACAGGGGTGCCGGGGAGCTGTTTTTT. Translation: CASSKNRDRGAGELFF.

This clone is deemed medium-sized (0.01 to 0.1%). This chain connects TRBV10-3 to TRBJ2-1; D might be TRBD1 or TRBD2, each matching 5 bases. Germline lookup yields CDR1 ENHRY and CDR2 SYGVKD. Trimming took 2 bases from V and 8 from J, leaving 10 bases between them. The CDR3 contains 13 residues. DNA of the CDR3: TGTGCCATCAGTGAGGGGGGTTTCGATGAGCAGTTCTTC. Amino acids: CAISEGGFDEQFF.

The chain has TRBV6-8 and TRBJ2-7, with D hard to call. The germline V and J ends were trimmed by 0 bases and 9 bases, with 12 bases remaining between them. Germline V CDR1 and CDR2: MNHGY, SAAAGT. This CDR3 contains 13 residues. In DNA form, the CDR3 reads TGTGCCAGCAGTTACTCGACCCAGCAAGGGCAGTACTTC. Translated: CASSYSTQQGQYF.

The CDR3, as DNA: TGTGCCACCAGCAGAGATGGGCGGGGACAAGGCCTAGGGGGCACTGAAGCTTTCTTT. Translation gives CATSRDGRGQGLGGTEAFF. The chain links TRBV15 to TRBJ1-1, with D tentatively TRBD1 (6 bases). The CDR3 spans 19 residues. CDR1 is LNHNV and CDR2 is YYDKDF in the germline V gene (reference sequence). V was cut by 0 bases and J by 4 bases, with 24 bases left in between.

The V gene is TRBV28, the J gene TRBJ2-7; D uncertain. The CDR3 covers 12 residues. Germline CDR1 MDHEN, CDR2 SYDVKM. The CDR3, as DNA: TGTGCAACCCCCGAGTGGGTCTACGAGCAGTACTTC. Translating it yields CATPEWVYEQYF.

The CDR3 DNA reads TGTGCCAGCAGCTTCCCCCCCTATAATTCACCCCTCCACTTT. It translates to CASSFPPYNSPLHF. V usage is TRBV11-3 and J usage is TRBJ1-6; D is uncertain. CDR1 is SGHNT, CDR2 YENEEA, per germline. The CDR3 is 14 residues long. V lost 3 bases, J lost 2 bases, and 5 bases lay in between.

The V gene is TRBV28, the J gene TRBJ1-1, with TRBD1 matching over 9 bases. V lost 5 bases, J lost 3 bases, and 1 base stayed unmatched. CDR1 is MDHEN and CDR2 is SYDVKM in the germline V gene. The CDR3 is 13 amino acids. The CDR3 DNA reads as TGTGCCAGCAGTACAGGGGGCTACACTGAAGCTTTCTTT. It encodes CASSTGGYTEAFF.

The chain recombines TRBV5-1 with TRBJ2-7, with unresolved D. Trimming took off 4 bases at V and 3 bases at J, with 14 bases between the two ends. The CDR3 totals 14 residues. The germline CDR1 and CDR2 sequences are SGHRS and YFSETQ. CDR3 region: CASSRPEAHYEQYF. For the CDR3, the DNA is TGCGCCAGCAGCCGCCCCGAAGCCCACTACGAGCAGTACTTC.

CDR3 region: CASSSLPNTIYF. CDR3 coding DNA: TGTGCCAGCAGTTCCCTTCCTAACACCATATATTTT. V gene TRBV28 combines with J gene TRBJ1-3; D is undetermined. V was shortened by 4 bases and J by 7 bases, with 8 bases between the two germline ends. The germline gives CDR1 MDHEN, CDR2 SYDVKM. This CDR3 comprises 12 residues.

The chain carries TRBV6-8 and TRBJ1-4; no definite D call. CDR3 size: 15 residues. The V and J ends lost 2 bases and 1 base respectively, with 8 bases between them. From germline, CDR1 is MNHGY and CDR2 SAAAGT. The CDR3 loop is CASSYIAQTNEKLFF. CDR3 bases: TGTGCCAGCAGTTACATTGCTCAAACTAATGAAAAACTGTTTTTT.

This chain links TRBV11-3 with TRBJ2-7, with D tentatively TRBD1 or TRBD2 (5 bases each). The CDR3 spans 14 residues. V was clipped by 3 bases and J by 2 bases, with 11 bases between them. Germline CDR1 is SGHNT and CDR2 is YENEEA. The CDR3 nucleotides read TGTGCCAGCAGCTTCCGGGGCTTAACCTACGAGCAGTACTTC. This encodes CASSFRGLTYEQYF.

The rearrangement links TRBV19 to TRBJ1-2; 8 nucleotides agree with TRBD1. CDR3 length equals 13 residues. The junction had 1 base not matched to a gene; V was cut back by 5 bases and J by 2 bases. The germline gives CDR1 LNHDA, CDR2 SQIVND (reference sequence). Here the CDR3 DNA reads TGTGCCAGTAGTGGGACAGGAAACTATGGCTACACCTTC. This translates into CASSGTGNYGYTF.

This clone was picked up a small number of times. The CDR3, as DNA: TGTGCCAGTAGTATTCGCAGCTTGAATGGCTACACCTTC. It is translated as CASSIRSLNGYTF. The chain links TRBV19 to TRBJ1-2; D is undetermined. Germline values: CDR1 LNHDA, CDR2 SQIVND (reference sequence). CDR3 size: 13 residues. Trimming left V 3 bases short and J 6 bases short, with 11 bases between.

The V gene is TRBV28, the J gene TRBJ1-2; D is possibly TRBD1 (5 bases). Germline assignment: CDR1 MDHEN and CDR2 SYDVKM. The V gene lost 5 bases and the J gene lost 6 bases, with 19 bases spanning the gap. This CDR3 region has 15 residues. The CDR3 sequence: CASSPPSWGEHGYTF. The CDR3 DNA reads as TGTGCCAGCAGTCCACCCTCGTGGGGGGAGCATGGCTACACCTTC.